This T cell receptor (beta chain) was captured in a study of metastatic and nonmetastatic thyroid tumors. Study context: Malignant and benign thyroid patients had repertoires compared in peripheral blood and tumor or nodule tissue. Whole-study results and caveats: Reported TCR beta diversity, measured in blood and tumor, was significantly higher for malignant thyroid tumors than for benign nodules.

V was clipped by 7 bases and J by 0 bases, with 13 bases between them. Germline V gene lookup returns CDR1 LNHDA and CDR2 SQIVND (reference sequence). The CDR3 extends over 15 amino acids. Ahead of thyroid surgery, no patient had received treatment of any kind. Notes on this clone: Its antigen is unidentified.

Authors' data handling: Clinicopathological groups of papillary thyroid cancer showed CDR3 differences that were used to build a distant-metastasis classifier. With MiXCR, TCRdb called clones anew from the PCR reads. Here the V and J calls rest on TCRdb's processing, not on the authors' analysis. The sample lists 100,000 or so clones; about 16% were seen once. The sequence derives from a female donor with papillary thyroid cancer or a benign thyroid nodule (not recorded which). Some clones in this sample may be carry-over from other donors' samples. The gene calls are TRBV19 and TRBJ1-3; D is unclear. The sample taken for sequencing was blood. The CDR3 nucleotides read TGTGCCAGTAATCCGGATGATTCCTCTGGAAACACCATATATTTT. Its protein product is CASNPDDSSGNTIYF. Full variable domain (remainder filled in from reference TRBV19 and TRBJ1-3): DGGITQSPKYLFRKEGQNVTLSCEQNLNHDAMYWYRQDPGQGLRLIYYSQIVNDFQKGDIAEGYSVSREKKESFPLTVTSAQKNPTAFYLCASNPDDSSGNTIYFGEGSWLTVV.